This T cell receptor (beta chain) was identified in a study of regulatory T cells in long-lasting Graves disease. As to time point: newly diagnosed GD, antithyroid drugs for less than 3 months. Generation of the TCR library employed RNA extracted from PBMCs. A few counts support this clonotype. The V and J ends lost 0 bases and 3 bases, in that order; junction bases with no gene match: 4. Germline CDR1 and CDR2: SGDLS and YYNGEE. The CDR3 is 15 residues long. Both iRepertoire HTBI primers and Arm-PCR of CDR3 regions were used to build the TCR beta libraries. Via MiXCR, TCRdb re-called the multiplex PCR reads, giving one row per CDR3 protein. The data show roughly 420,000 distinct CDR3 sequences, with about 17% seen just once and around 11% held by the top ten. A further study also used this sample, focusing on T cells in Graves' hyperthyroidism and ophthalmopathy.

This TCR came from a woman in her twenties or thirties with Graves disease. Source: peripheral blood mononuclear cells (PBMCs), taken at new diagnosis, from a patient treated with antithyroid drugs. The V and J genes are TRBV9 and TRBJ1-1; 8 bases are shared with TRBD1. The CDR3 DNA is TGTGCCAGCAGCGTAGTATCAGGGGGCGACACTGAAGCTTTCTTT. This encodes CASSVVSGGDTEAFF.